These 21 T cell receptor beta chains came from one sample sequenced in a study of blood T cell repertoires in COVID-19 (dated by TCRdb to about 2020). Libraries were built with the immunoSEQ multiplex PCR assay. What TCRdb holds here is the immuneACCESS table cut down to in-frame rearrangements. Part of the clones is not present; checked against another copy, under half of the missing clones reflect an unresolved V gene, and the others are unexplained. Here the sample has about 75,000 clones; 84% occur a single time. 20% to 25% of the sample is in the top ten clones. Sequenced: peripheral blood. These receptors originate from a woman aged 45-59 years with acute or convalescent COVID-19.

V usage is TRBV7-2 and J usage is TRBJ2-1, with 10 bases lining up with TRBD2. Germline CDR1 is SGHTA and CDR2 is FQGNSA. There are 16 residues in the CDR3. Trimming cost V 5 bases and J 3 bases; bases outside gene matches: 7. CDR3 loop: CASSRRTSGYYNEQFF. The CDR3 DNA reads as TGTGCCAGCAGCCGGAGGACTAGCGGATACTACAATGAGCAGTTCTTC. Using reference TRBV7-2 and TRBJ2-1 for the parts outside the CDR3, the full variable domain is GAGVSQSPSNKVTEKGKDVELRCDPISGHTALYWYRQSLGQGLEFLIYFQGNSAPDKSGLPSDRFSAERTGGSVSTLTIQRTQQEDSAVYLCASSRRTSGYYNEQFFGPGTRLTVL.

The chain has TRBV30 and TRBJ1-5, with D hard to call. Trimming removed 4 bases at V and 4 bases at J, with 8 bases between. This CDR3 is 12 amino acids long. From germline, CDR1 is GTSNPN and CDR2 SVGIG (reference sequence). In nucleotides, the CDR3 is TGTGCCTGGACCCGGGGAAATCAGCCCCAGCATTTT. Translating gives CAWTRGNQPQHF.

The chain has TRBV29-1 and TRBJ1-5, with D unresolved. CDR3 length equals 12 residues. Germline loops: CDR1 SQVTM, CDR2 ANQGSEA. V shed 6 bases and J shed 0 bases, with 6 bases lying between them. In nucleotides, the CDR3 is TGCAGCGTATCCGGTAGCAATCAGCCCCAGCATTTT. This codes for CSVSGSNQPQHF.

This chain connects TRBV12-3 or TRBV12-4 to TRBJ1-1; 8 nucleotides agree with TRBD1. This CDR3 has 12 amino acids. Trimming removed 5 bases from V and 8 bases from J; junction bases left unmatched: 4. The CDR3: CASSRGQGEAFF. In DNA form, the CDR3 reads TGTGCCAGCAGTCGAGGACAGGGCGAAGCTTTCTTT.

J is TRBJ2-7 and V is TRBV7-8, with 12 bases identical to TRBD2. With V trimmed by 1 base and J by 4 bases, 5 bases remained unmatched. In germline, CDR1 is SGHVS, CDR2 FQNEAQ. This CDR3 is built from 16 residues. CDR3: CASSLEVLAGGYEQYF. The CDR3 DNA sequence: TGTGCCAGCAGCTTAGAGGTTCTAGCGGGGGGGTACGAGCAGTACTTC.

Only a few counts were recorded for this clone. The V gene is TRBV3-1 (or the pseudogene TRBV3-2), the J gene TRBJ1-2; 11 nucleotides match TRBD1. The CDR3 is made up of 16 amino acids. V dropped 0 bases and J dropped 6; count of bases not matched to a gene: 6. CDR1 is LGHDT and CDR2 is YNNKEL in the germline V gene (reference sequence). Here the CDR3 reads CASSQDRGTGGHGYTF. The CDR3 DNA is TGTGCCAGCAGCCAAGATCGGGGGACAGGGGGTCATGGCTACACCTTC.

The rearrangement uses TRBV6-5 and TRBJ2-5; possibly TRBD1 for D (6 bases). The CDR3 consists of 12 residues. Germline V lookup: CDR1 MNHEY, CDR2 SVGAGI. Deletions cut 7 bases from V and 5 bases from J, with 11 bases between. Here the CDR3 reads CASKTGLETQYF. The CDR3 DNA is TGTGCCAGCAAAACAGGGTTGGAGACCCAGTACTTC.

Only one count was recorded for this clone. This chain links TRBV30 with TRBJ2-3, with 9 bases matching TRBD2. V lost 4 bases to trimming and J lost 3 bases; unmatched junction nucleotides: 2. The CDR3 covers 13 residues. Looked up from germline, CDR1 is GTSNPN and CDR2 is SVGIG (reference sequence). CDR3 protein: CAWTSGRTDTQYF. CDR3 DNA: TGTGCCTGGACCAGCGGGAGGACAGATACGCAGTATTTT. Together with reference TRBV30 and TRBJ2-3, the CDR3 gives the full variable domain: SQTIHQWPATLVQPVGSPLSLECTVEGTSNPNLYWYRQAAGRGLQLLFYSVGIGQISSEVPQNLSASRPQDRQFILSSKKLLLSDSGFYLCAWTSGRTDTQYFGPGTRLTVL.

The chain combines TRBV2 with TRBJ2-2; no clear D gene. V was shortened by 7 bases and J by 0 bases, with 9 bases between the two germline ends. The length of the CDR3 is 14 residues. Looked up from germline, CDR1 is SNHLY and CDR2 is FYNNEI. In nucleotides, the CDR3 is TGTGCCAGCAAGGTAGCTCCGAACACCGGGGAGCTGTTTTTT. Protein: CASKVAPNTGELFF.

The chain carries TRBV19 and TRBJ1-2, with a possible D match to TRBD1 (5 bases). The CDR3 extends over 15 amino acids. Germline V gene data show CDR1 as LNHDA and CDR2 as SQIVND (reference sequence). V lost 5 bases and J lost 3, with 16 bases in between. The CDR3 nucleotides are TGTGCCAGTAGTGGGTGGACCAGGGCCCACTATGGCTACACCTTC. This codes for CASSGWTRAHYGYTF.

CDR3 DNA sequence: TGTGCCAGCAGCTTGGCCGGGACAGGGGGTGGGGAGCAGTACTTC. It translates to CASSLAGTGGGEQYF. The V and J genes are TRBV7-2 and TRBJ2-7; the match to TRBD1 covers 11 bases. From germline, CDR1 is SGHTA and CDR2 FQGNSA. V dropped 3 bases and J dropped 7; count of bases not matched to a gene: 8. This CDR3 comprises 15 residues.

The J gene is TRBJ1-1, the V gene TRBV7-9; TRBD1 matches at 12 bases. Trimming removed 1 base from V and 3 bases from J; junction bases left unmatched: 3. Germline V gene lookup returns CDR1 SEHNR and CDR2 FQNEAQ (reference sequence). The CDR3 is 16 amino acids. This chain's CDR3 is CASSLGDRGRYTEAFF. In nucleotides, the CDR3 is TGTGCCAGCAGCTTAGGGGACAGGGGGCGGTACACTGAAGCTTTCTTT.

V and J are TRBV5-8 and TRBJ1-1, with D perhaps matching TRBD1 (6 bases). Per the germline V gene, CDR1 is SGHTS and CDR2 is YDEGEE. Trimming took 3 bases from V and 4 from J, leaving 13 bases between them. The CDR3 covers 14 residues. For the CDR3, the DNA is TGTGCCAGCAGCTACACAGGGAGTCTCACTGAAGCTTTCTTT. Translating gives CASSYTGSLTEAFF.

This clone was counted once. The chain is built from TRBV19 and TRBJ1-2; a possible D gene is TRBD1 (5 bases). Trimming cost V 3 bases and J 3 bases, with 11 bases left between them. Germline assignment: CDR1 LNHDA and CDR2 SQIVND (reference sequence). CDR3 size: 14 residues. The chain's CDR3 is CASSMGGLDYGYTF. The CDR3 DNA reads TGTGCCAGTAGTATGGGGGGATTGGACTATGGCTACACCTTC.

This clone has more than one count but fewer than ten. This chain connects TRBV6-6 to TRBJ1-1, with TRBD1 matching 9 bases. The CDR3 runs 14 residues. Germline trimming cut 7 bases from V and 2 bases from J; bases unmatched to any gene: 5. CDR1 MNHNY and CDR2 SVGAGI come from the germline V gene (reference sequence). CDR3 sequence: CASKQTGGNTEAFF. CDR3 DNA sequence: TGTGCCAGCAAGCAGACAGGGGGAAACACTGAAGCTTTCTTT.

V gene TRBV7-9 combines with J gene TRBJ2-1; D perhaps matches TRBD1 (6 bases). Trimming stripped 3 bases from V and 7 bases from J, with 10 bases between. The CDR3 contains 13 residues. Per the germline V gene, CDR1 is SEHNR and CDR2 is FQNEAQ (reference sequence). CDR3 sequence reads: CASSLGAVNEQFF. The CDR3 coding sequence is TGTGCCAGCAGCTTGGGGGCCGTAAATGAGCAGTTCTTC.

This clone appeared once. The gene calls are TRBV28 and TRBJ1-2; no firm D call. The CDR3 runs 15 residues. The germline V gene encodes CDR1 MDHEN and CDR2 SYDVKM. The V and J ends lost 4 bases and 0 bases respectively, with 12 bases between them. CDR3 residues: CASSSPKAANYGYTF. Here the CDR3 DNA reads TGTGCCAGCAGTTCACCGAAAGCCGCTAACTATGGCTACACCTTC.

This clone was seen only once. The chain combines TRBV4-3 with TRBJ2-5; D is undetermined. V gave up 0 bases and J gave up 5 bases, with 10 bases separating them. Germline-derived CDR1 and CDR2 are LGHNA and YSLEER. The CDR3 loop spans 14 amino acids. The CDR3 nucleotides read TGCGCCAGCAGCCAAGATCATGCGGCGGAGACCCAGTACTTC. It codes for CASSQDHAAETQYF.

V is TRBV25-1 and J is TRBJ2-5; 7 bases are a match to TRBD1. CDR1 MGHDK and CDR2 SYGVNS come from the germline V gene. CDR3 length equals 16 residues. J lost 4 bases, V lost 5 bases, and 13 bases had no gene match. CDR3 in DNA: TGTGCCAGCAGTCAAATGGGGACAGCCCATCTAGAGACCCAGTACTTC. This codes for CASSQMGTAHLETQYF.

V and J are TRBV5-4 and TRBJ2-1; D not certain. The length of the CDR3 is 12 residues. Trimming removed 6 bases from V and 7 bases from J, with 11 bases in between. Per the germline V gene, CDR1 is SGHNT and CDR2 is YYREEE (reference sequence). The CDR3 reads CASTRSSNEQFF. DNA of the CDR3: TGTGCCAGCACCCGTAGTTCGAATGAGCAGTTCTTC.

The chain is built from TRBV18 and TRBJ2-7, with D hard to call. The CDR3 is 13 residues long. Trimming removed 6 bases from V and 5 bases from J, with 14 bases in between. Germline assignment: CDR1 KGHSH and CDR2 LQKENI. In DNA form, the CDR3 reads TGTGCCAGCTCCCTTCATTGGCAGGACGAGCAGTACTTC. Its protein is CASSLHWQDEQYF.